This T cell receptor beta chain was observed in a study of human T cells and chemical hapten exposure. Study-level background: Weekly diphenylcyclopropenone doses were given to patients' scalps across the approximately 25-week study.

As for time point: patch test 1, 2 weeks after DPC sensitization. The treatment was: therapeutic diphenylcyclopropenone sensitization with weekly scalp DPC. The library labeled individual cDNA molecules by adding unique molecular identifiers to them. As handled by the study authors: A typical sample had some 87,000 TCRs, with roughly 23,224 to 690,600 overall. TCRdb ran MiXCR on the RACE reads and lists one entry per CDR3 protein. The V and J calls come from TCRdb's annotation, not from the publication. The profile shows around 120,000 distinct CDR3 sequences, about an eighth of them singletons. About this clonotype itself: The target antigen is unknown.

Findings and caveats of the study: Expanded TCRs showed more large CDR3 clusters than pre-sensitization or healthy control sets.

There are 15 residues in the CDR3. Looked up from germline, CDR1 is ENHRY and CDR2 is SYGVKD. V lost 3 bases, J lost 7 bases, and 13 bases lay in between. The V call is TRBV10-3, the J call TRBJ1-6; maybe TRBD1 (5 bases). Sequences were derived from whole blood, sampled in connection with sensitization to the hapten diphenylcyclopropenone (DPC). The origin of this receptor is a man aged 18-30 years with alopecia areata. Some clones in this sample may be carry-over from other donors' samples. The CDR3 DNA is TGTGCCATCAGTGATTTCGAGGGGATCAATTCACCCCTCCACTTT. It specifies CAISDFEGINSPLHF.